Listed below are T cell receptor beta chains from one sample, sequenced in a study of cytomegalovirus exposure and HLA in healthy donors. The data were produced by immunoSEQ multiplex PCR, yet TCRdb's version contains in-frame clones alone and is incomplete. The sample lists under 110,000 clones, 71% seen once, with 2.8% in the top ten. The sequenced sample consisted of PBMCs. Every receptor here comes from a female donor in good health and CMV-seronegative. CDR3s include the opening cysteine and the closing phenylalanine or tryptophan. D genes are given only for firm matches. The size of a clone is reported for some rows only, either as once, few or many, or as a class for expanded clones.

D gene: TRBD1; clone size: many; J gene: TRBJ1-2; V gene: TRBV10-3; CDR3 DNA: TGTGCCATCAGTAGACAGGGGGAAGGCTACACCTTC; CDR3 protein: CAISRQGEGYTF
D gene: TRBD1; clone size: NA; J gene: TRBJ1-5; V gene: TRBV19; CDR3 DNA: TGTGCCAGTAGTCGGGGGACAGGGGGCGGTCAGCCCCAGCATTTT; CDR3 protein: CASSRGTGGGQPQHF
D gene: TRBD2; clone size: NA; J gene: TRBJ2-7; V gene: TRBV10-3; CDR3 DNA: TGTGCCATCAGTTCAAGAAGGTCCCAACGGACTAGCGGATCCTACGAGCAGTACTTC; CDR3 protein: CAISSRRSQRTSGSYEQYF
D gene: TRBD2; clone size: NA; J gene: TRBJ2-3; V gene: TRBV7-7; CDR3 DNA: TGTGCCAGCAGCTTATATTTTAGCGGGAGGGGAGACACAGATACGCAGTATTTT; CDR3 protein: CASSLYFSGRGDTDTQYF
D gene: NA; clone size: NA; J gene: TRBJ1-3; V gene: TRBV15; CDR3 DNA: TGTGCCACCAGCAGACTCTCCGGTACTGGAAACACCATATATTTT; CDR3 protein: CATSRLSGTGNTIYF
D gene: TRBD2; clone size: NA; J gene: TRBJ2-7; V gene: TRBV15; CDR3 DNA: TGTGCCACCGGACTAGCGGGAGACTACGAGCAGTACTTC; CDR3 protein: CATGLAGDYEQYF
D gene: TRBD1; clone size: NA; J gene: TRBJ2-7; V gene: TRBV11-1; CDR3 DNA: TGTGCCAGCAGCTTAGGGACAGGACCCTACGAGCAGTACTTC; CDR3 protein: CASSLGTGPYEQYF
D gene: NA; clone size: NA; J gene: TRBJ2-3; V gene: TRBV27; CDR3 DNA: TGTGCCAGCAGGACCGGACAGTATACGCAGTATTTT; CDR3 protein: CASRTGQYTQYF
D gene: TRBD2; clone size: few; J gene: TRBJ2-1; V gene: TRBV5-4; CDR3 DNA: TGTGCCAGCAGCTTGGATAGCGGGCGCTACAATGAGCAGTTCTTC; CDR3 protein: CASSLDSGRYNEQFF
D gene: TRBD2; clone size: NA; J gene: TRBJ2-7; V gene: TRBV7-9; CDR3 DNA: TGTGCCAGCAGCTTTGGGCTAGCGGGAGGGTCGACCTCCTACGAGCAGTACTTC; CDR3 protein: CASSFGLAGGSTSYEQYF
D gene: TRBD2; clone size: few; J gene: TRBJ2-5; V gene: TRBV9; CDR3 DNA: TGTGCCAGCAGCGTACTACCGGGACTAGCGGGTGGCCCTCAAGAGACCCAGTACTTC; CDR3 protein: CASSVLPGLAGGPQETQYF
D gene: TRBD1; clone size: few; J gene: TRBJ1-2; V gene: TRBV28; CDR3 DNA: TGTGCCACCACCCCGGGACAGAAGTATGGCTACACCTTC; CDR3 protein: CATTPGQKYGYTF
D gene: NA; clone size: NA; J gene: TRBJ1-3; V gene: TRBV29-1; CDR3 DNA: TGCAGCGTTACTTACTCTGGAAACACCATATATTTT; CDR3 protein: CSVTYSGNTIYF
D gene: NA; clone size: NA; J gene: TRBJ1-1; V gene: TRBV28; CDR3 DNA: TGTGCCAGCCGGGGACTTGGGGCTGAAGCTTTCTTT; CDR3 protein: CASRGLGAEAFF
D gene: NA; clone size: NA; J gene: TRBJ2-7; V gene: TRBV29-1; CDR3 DNA: TGCAGCGTTGAAAGGGCGGGAGAGCAGTACTTC; CDR3 protein: CSVERAGEQYF
D gene: NA; clone size: NA; J gene: TRBJ2-3; V gene: TRBV27; CDR3 DNA: TGTGCCAGCAGGCACGTACGGGAGCGGTTAGATACGCAGTATTTT; CDR3 protein: CASRHVRERLDTQYF
D gene: TRBD2; clone size: NA; J gene: TRBJ2-2; V gene: TRBV7-9; CDR3 DNA: TGTGCCAGCAGCAGACTAGCGGGTTCTGCCGGGGAGCTGTTTTTT; CDR3 protein: CASSRLAGSAGELFF
D gene: NA; clone size: NA; J gene: TRBJ2-7; V gene: TRBV5-4; CDR3 DNA: TGTGCCAGCAGCCGGGAGAACCTCTACGAGCAGTACTTC; CDR3 protein: CASSRENLYEQYF
D gene: TRBD2; clone size: NA; J gene: TRBJ2-5; V gene: TRBV6-1; CDR3 DNA: TGTGCCAGCAGCGGGGGGGGGCGGAGAGGGACCCAGTACTTC; CDR3 protein: CASSGGGRRGTQYF
D gene: NA; clone size: once; J gene: TRBJ2-1; V gene: TRBV2; CDR3 DNA: TGTGCCAGCAGTGTCGGCGGGAGTGGGAGGGGGGATGAGCAGTTCTTC; CDR3 protein: CASSVGGSGRGDEQFF
D gene: TRBD1; clone size: NA; J gene: TRBJ2-7; V gene: TRBV28; CDR3 DNA: TGTGCCAGCAGTTCCGGGACAGGGGGCTACGAGCAGTACTTC; CDR3 protein: CASSSGTGGYEQYF
D gene: TRBD2; clone size: NA; J gene: TRBJ2-2; V gene: TRBV30; CDR3 DNA: TGTGCCTGGAGACCTCTAGCGGGAGTTACCGGGGAGCTGTTTTTT; CDR3 protein: CAWRPLAGVTGELFF
D gene: TRBD1; clone size: NA; J gene: TRBJ1-1; V gene: TRBV5-8; CDR3 DNA: TGTGCCAGCAGCCGGGACAGGGGATGGGGCACTGAAGCTTTCTTT; CDR3 protein: CASSRDRGWGTEAFF
D gene: TRBD2; clone size: NA; J gene: TRBJ2-7; V gene: TRBV6-4; CDR3 DNA: TGTGCCAGCAGTGACTCGGGACTAGCGGGGGAGCAGTACTTC; CDR3 protein: CASSDSGLAGEQYF
D gene: NA; clone size: NA; J gene: TRBJ1-2; V gene: TRBV18; CDR3 DNA: TGTGCCAGCTCACCAACCAGTCCCGCAAATTCCAACTATGGCTACACCTTC; CDR3 protein: CASSPTSPANSNYGYTF
D gene: TRBD1; clone size: NA; J gene: TRBJ2-2; V gene: TRBV19; CDR3 DNA: TGTGCCAGCGACAGGGGTTACACCGGGGAGCTGTTTTTT; CDR3 protein: CASDRGYTGELFF
D gene: TRBD2; clone size: NA; J gene: TRBJ2-1; V gene: TRBV6-1; CDR3 DNA: TGTGCCAGCAGACAGATTAGCGGGGCAAACAATGAGCAGTTCTTC; CDR3 protein: CASRQISGANNEQFF
D gene: NA; clone size: NA; J gene: TRBJ2-1; V gene: TRBV5-1; CDR3 DNA: TGCGCCATCCGCACGGGAGATGAGCAGTTCTTC; CDR3 protein: CAIRTGDEQFF
D gene: NA; clone size: NA; J gene: TRBJ1-1; V gene: TRBV29-1; CDR3 DNA: TGCAGCGTTGGCAGGGGTAGGGACACTGAAGCTTTCTTT; CDR3 protein: CSVGRGRDTEAFF
D gene: TRBD2; clone size: NA; J gene: TRBJ2-3; V gene: TRBV5-1; CDR3 DNA: TGCGCCAGCCGGCCAACTAGCGGGAGGGAGTCCACAGATACGCAGTATTTT; CDR3 protein: CASRPTSGRESTDTQYF
D gene: TRBD1; clone size: NA; J gene: TRBJ2-1; V gene: TRBV28; CDR3 DNA: TGTGCCAGCAGTCGCCTAGACAGGGAGAGGGAAGACAATGAGCAGTTCTTC; CDR3 protein: CASSRLDREREDNEQFF
D gene: NA; clone size: NA; J gene: TRBJ2-2; V gene: TRBV7-2; CDR3 DNA: TGTGCCAGCAGCTCCCGGGGGGCGGGAGTTTCCGGGGAGCTGTTTTTT; CDR3 protein: CASSSRGAGVSGELFF
D gene: TRBD1; clone size: NA; J gene: TRBJ2-7; V gene: TRBV6-5; CDR3 DNA: TGTGCCAGCAGGGACAGGGGTCAAGGGGAGCAGTACTTC; CDR3 protein: CASRDRGQGEQYF
D gene: TRBD2; clone size: NA; J gene: TRBJ2-1; V gene: TRBV4-1; CDR3 DNA: TGCGCCAGCACCGAACATGGGCTAGCGGCCTCGTCCTACAATGAGCAGTTCTTC; CDR3 protein: CASTEHGLAASSYNEQFF
D gene: NA; clone size: once; J gene: TRBJ2-7; V gene: TRBV11-3; CDR3 DNA: TGTGCCAGCAGCTTAGAGCCGGGGATAGGGCCCTACGAGCAGTACTTC; CDR3 protein: CASSLEPGIGPYEQYF
D gene: NA; clone size: few; J gene: TRBJ1-1; V gene: TRBV6-1; CDR3 DNA: TGTGCCAGCAGTGCGGGGATGAACACTGAAGCTTTCTTT; CDR3 protein: CASSAGMNTEAFF
D gene: TRBD2; clone size: NA; J gene: TRBJ2-7; V gene: TRBV4-2; CDR3 DNA: TGTGCCAGCAGCCAAGGTGTAGGTAGCGGGGGGCCGGGACAGTACTTC; CDR3 protein: CASSQGVGSGGPGQYF